The 18 T cell receptor beta chains listed next were all sequenced from one sample in a study of blood T cell repertoires in COVID-19. Profiling relied on immunoSEQ multiplex PCR, and the TCRdb table lists in-frame clones only, not all of them. The profile shows around 310,000 clones, around 91% of them singletons. The sequenced material came from peripheral blood. Source of these receptors: a middle-aged woman with COVID-19, enrolled during active disease.

This rearrangement joins TRBV5-5 to TRBJ1-6; tentative D call: TRBD1 (6 bases). Germline V lookup: CDR1 SGHKS, CDR2 YYEKEE (reference sequence). Trimming took off 2 bases at V and 0 bases at J, with 12 bases between the two ends. CDR3 size: 17 residues. The CDR3 sequence: CASSLIWDNSYNSPLHF. In nucleotides, the CDR3 is TGTGCCAGCAGCTTAATATGGGACAACTCCTATAATTCACCCCTCCACTTT.

This clone has just one count. V usage is TRBV28 and J usage is TRBJ1-3; the D is unclear. Trimming stripped 1 base from V and 0 bases from J, with 10 bases between. Germline loops: CDR1 MDHEN, CDR2 SYDVKM. The CDR3 is 16 amino acids. The CDR3: CASSLYGGFSGNTIYF. Here the CDR3 DNA reads TGTGCCAGCAGTTTATATGGAGGCTTCTCTGGAAACACCATATATTTT.

This clone is a singleton in its sample. The rearrangement links TRBV2 to TRBJ1-5, with a tentative D call TRBD1 (5 bases). The CDR3 sequence is 13 residues long. The V gene lost 2 bases and the J gene lost 6 bases, with 8 bases spanning the gap. Germline CDR1 is SNHLY and CDR2 is FYNNEI. The CDR3 sequence: CASSETGPQPQHF. The CDR3 DNA follows: TGTGCCAGCAGTGAAACAGGACCTCAGCCCCAGCATTTT.

The V and J genes are TRBV3-1 (or the pseudogene TRBV3-2) and TRBJ2-7; the match to TRBD2 covers 7 bases. The CDR3 has 14 amino acids. CDR1 and CDR2 from the germline V gene are LGHDT and YNNKEL (reference sequence). Losses at the gene ends were 4 bases for V and 3 bases for J; bases not matched to a gene: 6. CDR3 sequence (DNA): TGTGCCAGCAGCCTCCGTGGCGGGGGCTACGAGCAGTACTTC. Amino acid sequence: CASSLRGGGYEQYF.

This clone showed up just once. The chain combines TRBV19 with TRBJ2-2; D gene ambiguous. The CDR3 has 14 residues. Germline CDR1 and CDR2: LNHDA and SQIVND (reference sequence). V was shortened by 7 bases and J by 0 bases, with 9 bases between the two germline ends. The CDR3 nucleotides are TGTGCCAGTACAGAACAGCCGAACACCGGGGAGCTGTTTTTT. Protein: CASTEQPNTGELFF. The full variable domain, its missing parts supplied by reference TRBV19 and TRBJ2-2, is DGGITQSPKYLFRKEGQNVTLSCEQNLNHDAMYWYRQDPGQGLRLIYYSQIVNDFQKGDIAEGYSVSREKKESFPLTVTSAQKNPTAFYLCASTEQPNTGELFFGEGSRLTVL.

The V gene is TRBV12-3 or TRBV12-4, the J gene TRBJ1-5; D possibly corresponds to TRBD1 (5 bases). V lost 5 bases and J 9 bases, leaving 11 bases between the germline ends. There are 12 residues in the CDR3. CDR3 loop: CASSQGASPQHF. DNA of the CDR3: TGTGCCAGCAGTCAAGGGGCCTCGCCCCAGCATTTT.

This chain joins TRBV27 and TRBJ2-3, with TRBD2 matching over 14 bases. CDR3 size: 20 residues. V was clipped by 2 bases and J by 3 bases; unmatched bases: 13. Germline CDR1 MNHEY, CDR2 SMNVEV (reference sequence). CDR3 nucleotides: TGTGCCAGCAGTTTACGGCGACTAGCGGGGGGGCCTCGGCGGACAGATACGCAGTATTTT. Translating gives CASSLRRLAGGPRRTDTQYF.

Concerning this clone: The sample holds other DNA sequences that translate to the same CDR3. The chain couples TRBV18 to TRBJ1-1, with D perhaps TRBD1 (6 bases). Trimming took 0 bases from V and 3 from J, leaving 8 bases between them. Germline V gene sequence: CDR1 KGHSH, CDR2 LQKENI. This CDR3 has 14 residues. CDR3 in DNA: TGTGCCAGCTCACCACCACAGGGATACACTGAAGCTTTCTTT. This codes for CASSPPQGYTEAFF. The whole variable domain, filled in from reference TRBV18 and TRBJ1-1, reads NAGVMQNPRHLVRRRGQEARLRCSPMKGHSHVYWYRQLPEEGLKFMVYLQKENIIDESGMPKERFSAEFPKEGPSILRIQQVVRGDSAAYFCASSPPQGYTEAFFGQGTRLTVV.

This chain links TRBV28 with TRBJ2-5, with TRBD2 matching 9 bases. Germline V gene data show CDR1 as MDHEN and CDR2 as SYDVKM. There are 14 residues in the CDR3. Unmatched junction bases numbered 3, after V lost 5 bases and J lost 2 bases. The CDR3 DNA sequence: TGTGCCAGCAGTAAGACTAGCGGACAAGAGACCCAGTACTTC. Translated: CASSKTSGQETQYF.

This chain connects TRBV7-9 to TRBJ2-3; 8 bases agree with TRBD2. There are 13 residues in the CDR3. The germline V gene encodes CDR1 SEHNR and CDR2 FQNEAQ (reference sequence). V was pared by 8 bases and J by 5 bases, with 6 bases of the junction left unmatched. In nucleotides, the CDR3 is TGTGCCAGCGAGCGGGGGCAGGGAGATACGCAGTATTTT. Translating it yields CASERGQGDTQYF. Filled out from reference TRBV7-9 and TRBJ2-3, the complete variable domain reads DTGVSQNPRHKITKRGQNVTFRCDPISEHNRLYWYRQTLGQGPEFLTYFQNEAQLEKSRLLSDRFSAERPKGSFSTLEIQRTEQGDSAMYLCASERGQGDTQYFGPGTRLTVL.

This chain uses TRBV6-4 with TRBJ1-1; D unclear. The V gene lost 4 bases and the J gene lost 5 bases, with 11 bases spanning the gap. Germline V gene lookup returns CDR1 MRHNA and CDR2 SNTAGT. This CDR3 is 13 amino acids long. CDR3: CASSGQRGTEAFF. The CDR3 DNA sequence: TGTGCCAGCAGTGGCCAGAGAGGGACTGAAGCTTTCTTT.

Comment on this clone: One junction end does not reproduce the germline sequence, and a read error may be involved. V and J are TRBV7-7 and TRBJ2-2, with unresolved D. This CDR3 is 14 amino acids long. Germline values: CDR1 SSHAT, CDR2 FNYEAQ (reference sequence). CDR3 nucleotide sequence: TGTGCTAGCAGCCCGACAATTAACACCGGGGAGCTGTTTTTT. This sequence encodes CASSPTINTGELFF.

CDR3 sequence (DNA): TGTGCCAGCAGCGATGTAGGGACTAGTGGTGAGACCCAGTACTTC. The encoded protein is CASSDVGTSGETQYF. The rearrangement joins TRBV14 to TRBJ2-5, with 8 bases aligning to TRBD2. V lost 5 bases and J lost 5; bases outside the gene matches: 10. The CDR3 spans 15 residues. CDR1 SGHDN and CDR2 FVKESK come from the germline V gene.

This clone occurred once. The chain employs TRBV28 and TRBJ1-5; a weak D match, TRBD1 (5 bases). This CDR3 has 14 amino acids. Germline values: CDR1 MDHEN, CDR2 SYDVKM. V lost 2 bases, J lost 5 bases, and 10 bases lay in between. The CDR3 sequence: CASSLAGTYQPQHF. The CDR3 DNA follows: TGTGCCAGCAGTTTAGCGGGGACCTATCAGCCCCAGCATTTT.

The chain carries TRBV9 and TRBJ2-3; D gene uncertain. Per germline, CDR1 SGDLS and CDR2 YYNGEE. Trimming cost V 4 bases and J 2 bases, with 2 bases left between them. CDR3 length: 11 amino acids. CDR3 sequence (DNA): TGTGCCAGCAGCCTCACAGATACGCAGTATTTT. Translated, it gives CASSLTDTQYF.

This chain uses TRBV25-1 with TRBJ1-4, with D uncertain. Trimming left V 3 bases short and J 0 bases short, with 8 bases between. Germline-derived CDR1 and CDR2 are MGHDK and SYGVNS. The CDR3 has 15 residues. The CDR3 is CASSDTGATNEKLFF. The CDR3 region has the DNA TGTGCCAGCAGTGATACCGGGGCAACTAATGAAAAACTGTTTTTT.

The CDR3 reads CASSNRDNQPQHF. The CDR3 bases are TGTGCCAGTAGTAACAGGGACAATCAGCCCCAGCATTTT. The chain couples TRBV19 to TRBJ1-5, with a tentative D call TRBD1 (6 bases). Trimming left V 4 bases short and J 3 bases short, with 7 bases between. Germline V gives CDR1 LNHDA, CDR2 SQIVND (reference sequence). CDR3 length: 13 amino acids.

J is TRBJ2-5 and V is TRBV2; 7 bases line up with TRBD1. The CDR3 covers 13 residues. The germline gives CDR1 SNHLY, CDR2 FYNNEI. Germline trimming cut 6 bases from V and 1 base from J; bases unmatched to any gene: 2. CDR3: CASRGQPQETQYF. The CDR3 region has the DNA TGTGCCAGCAGGGGACAGCCCCAAGAGACCCAGTACTTC.